The present TCR beta chain was sequenced within a study of regulatory T cells in long-lasting Graves disease. Study-wide results and caveats: Among persistent patients, a larger number of public clonotypes were shared (over 2,500) than among newly diagnosed patients (roughly 910). Under persistent disease, TRBV28, TRBJ1-2 and TRBJ2-5 were used preferentially.

Trimming left V 5 bases short and J 0 bases short, with 14 bases between. Germline loops: CDR1 SQVTM, CDR2 ANQGSEA. CDR3 size: 14 residues. Construction of the TCR library relied on RNA isolated from PBMCs. The source of the patients was an endocrinology department in Xi'an, China. An approximately 10-milliliter sample of peripheral blood was drawn into EDTA tubes. TCRdb re-called the reads with MiXCR, one entry per CDR3 protein. Among hundreds of distinct CDR3 sequences listed, about nine tenths were seen once. About this clonotype: Its matching antigen is unknown.

This chain links TRBV29-1 with TRBJ2-7; no firm D call. The sequence was collected from a man younger than 35 with Graves disease. Sequences were derived from peripheral blood mononuclear cells (PBMCs), sampled with antithyroid drug treatment, in newly diagnosed or persistent Graves disease (not recorded which). CDR3 loop: CSVLLRAYSYEQYF. CDR3 bases: TGCAGCGTTCTGCTTCGGGCGTACTCCTACGAGCAGTACTTC.